What follows describes a single T cell receptor beta chain. In the original processing: For nucleated cells, counts were estimated from reference gene primer amplification. Generated by immunoSEQ multiplex PCR, the TCRdb table keeps only in-frame clones and is missing some. V, J and clone size derive from that table, while D and trimming were established from the DNA sequence. In the table there are about 250,000 clones, 70% to 90% of which are singletons. The germline gives CDR1 SGHTA, CDR2 FQGNSA. The CDR3 length is 14 residues. Trimming stripped 1 base from V and 5 bases from J, with 11 bases between. This specimen belongs to a study of blood T cell repertoires in COVID-19. For the study at large: Italy, Spain and the United States were the sources of the convalescent and acute COVID-19 samples. PBMCs, B-cell-depleted T cells, or T cells were the source of the cDNA or gDNA that made up the material.

The clonotype comes from a young man with active or convalescent COVID-19. Sequencing was done on a sample of peripheral blood. This chain joins TRBV7-2 and TRBJ2-5; D perhaps matches TRBD2 (6 bases). CDR3 DNA: TGTGCCAGCAGCTTAGGGAGCGGGTTTGAGACCCAGTACTTC. The encoded protein is CASSLGSGFETQYF.